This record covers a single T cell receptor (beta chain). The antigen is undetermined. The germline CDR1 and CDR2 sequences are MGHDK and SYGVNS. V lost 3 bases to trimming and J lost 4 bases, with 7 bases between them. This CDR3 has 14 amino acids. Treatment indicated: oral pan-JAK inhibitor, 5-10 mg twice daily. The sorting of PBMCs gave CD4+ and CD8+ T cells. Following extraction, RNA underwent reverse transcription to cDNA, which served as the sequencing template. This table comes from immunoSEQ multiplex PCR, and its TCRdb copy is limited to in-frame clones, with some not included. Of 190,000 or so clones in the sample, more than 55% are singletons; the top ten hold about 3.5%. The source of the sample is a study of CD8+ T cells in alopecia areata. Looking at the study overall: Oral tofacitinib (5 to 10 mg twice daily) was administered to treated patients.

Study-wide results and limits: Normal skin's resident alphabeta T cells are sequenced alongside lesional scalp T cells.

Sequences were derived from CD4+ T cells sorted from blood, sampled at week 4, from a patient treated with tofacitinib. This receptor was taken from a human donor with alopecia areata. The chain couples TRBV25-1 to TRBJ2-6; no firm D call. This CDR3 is CASSEGPGANVLTF. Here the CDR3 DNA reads TGTGCCAGCAGTGAGGGTCCCGGGGCCAACGTCCTGACTTTC.